This TCR beta chain was sequenced in a study of blood T cell repertoires in COVID-19. Study-level information: Samples representing acute and convalescent COVID-19 were sourced from the United States, Italy and Spain.

Clones were sequenced by immunoSEQ multiplex PCR, and TCRdb holds only the in-frame ones, with some missing. The sample lists over 140,000 clones, about 79% occurring once. Trimming removed 2 bases from V and 7 bases from J; junction bases left unmatched: 13. The CDR3 loop spans 16 amino acids. CDR1 and CDR2 (germline): LNHNV, YYDKDF (reference sequence). The clonotype was recovered from a woman older than 75 with active or convalescent COVID-19. The rearrangement uses TRBV15 and TRBJ1-1; 7 bases map to TRBD1. Material: peripheral blood. The CDR3 region is CATSRRQGLRIGEAFF. The CDR3 DNA reads TGTGCCACCAGCAGAAGACAGGGTCTACGCATCGGTGAAGCTTTCTTT. Full variable domain (outside the CDR3, taken from reference TRBV15 and TRBJ1-1): DAMVIQNPRYQVTQFGKPVTLSCSQTLNHNVMYWYQQKSSQAPKLLFHYYDKDFNNEADTPDNFQSRRPNTSFCFLDIRSPGLGDTAMYLCATSRRQGLRIGEAFFGQGTRLTVV.